One and the same sample provided the 27 T cell receptor beta chains below, sequenced in a study of blood T cell repertoires in COVID-19. Measured with immunoSEQ multiplex PCR; TCRdb has only the in-frame clones, and not every one. The repertoire has 65,000 to 100,000 clones, around 90% of them found once; the top ten carry more than 4.5%. The material sequenced was peripheral blood. The receptors stem from a woman of 80 years or more with acute or convalescent COVID-19.

The chain is built from TRBV15 and TRBJ2-7, with 13 nucleotides matching TRBD2. The CDR3 loop spans 16 amino acids. The germline V gene has CDR1 LNHNV and CDR2 YYDKDF (reference sequence). With V trimmed by 0 bases and J by 3 bases, 2 bases remained unmatched. CDR3 loop: CATSRDRTSGGYEQYF. The CDR3 region has the DNA TGTGCCACCAGCAGAGATAGGACTAGCGGGGGCTACGAGCAGTACTTC. Using reference TRBV15 and TRBJ2-7 for the parts outside the CDR3, the full variable domain is DAMVIQNPRYQVTQFGKPVTLSCSQTLNHNVMYWYQQKSSQAPKLLFHYYDKDFNNEADTPDNFQSRRPNTSFCFLDIRSPGLGDTAMYLCATSRDRTSGGYEQYFGPGTRLTVT.

The genes are TRBV6-2 or TRBV6-3 and TRBJ2-2, with a weak D call TRBD2 (5 bases). The CDR3 has 14 amino acids. CDR1 and CDR2 from the germline V gene are MNHEY and SVGEGT. V lost 0 bases and J 5 bases, leaving 7 bases between the germline ends. CDR3 region: CASSYSRVTGELFF. CDR3 sequence (DNA): TGTGCCAGCAGTTACTCGAGGGTAACCGGGGAGCTGTTTTTT.

The chain couples TRBV5-6 to TRBJ1-1; D might be TRBD1 (5 bases). Trimming took 9 bases from V and 0 from J, leaving 30 bases between them. The CDR3 totals 19 residues. The germline V gene has CDR1 SGHDT and CDR2 YYEEEE. CDR3 nucleotide sequence: TGTGCCACCTATAGTGGGGTTGGGGCTCATGGTCAGGTGAACACTGAAGCTTTCTTT. This sequence encodes CATYSGVGAHGQVNTEAFF.

The chain recombines TRBV5-6 with TRBJ2-7, with D maybe TRBD1 (6 bases). Trimming stripped 0 bases from V and 7 bases from J, with 17 bases between. The CDR3 is made up of 15 amino acids. Germline assignment: CDR1 SGHDT and CDR2 YYEEEE. The CDR3 nucleotides read TGTGCCAGCAGCTTGGGTACAGGGACCCATGGGGAGCAGTACTTC. Translation: CASSLGTGTHGEQYF.

The V and J genes are TRBV2 and TRBJ1-5; 7 bases fit TRBD1. Germline V gene lookup returns CDR1 SNHLY and CDR2 FYNNEI. CDR3 length equals 12 residues. The junction had 2 bases not matched to a gene; V was cut back by 5 bases and J by 7 bases. The CDR3 DNA sequence: TGTGCCAGCAGTACACAGGGGCAGCCCCAGCATTTT. It translates to CASSTQGQPQHF.

The genes are TRBV7-2 and TRBJ1-5; maybe TRBD1 (5 bases). This CDR3 is built from 15 residues. Trimming pared 3 bases from V and 3 bases from J, leaving 12 bases between. Per germline, CDR1 SGHTA and CDR2 FQGNSA. As DNA, the CDR3 is TGTGCCAGCAGCTTGTACGGGGGTGACAATCAGCCCCAGCATTTT. Protein: CASSLYGGDNQPQHF.

The gene calls are TRBV10-2 and TRBJ1-5, with D unresolved. The V and J ends lost 10 bases and 4 bases respectively, with 17 bases between them. Germline assignment: CDR1 WSHSY and CDR2 SAAADI. This CDR3 is built from 14 residues. The CDR3 loop is CATAGSSLNQPQHF. As DNA, the CDR3 is TGCGCCACCGCTGGGAGCAGTTTAAATCAGCCCCAGCATTTT.

The chain joins TRBV7-2 to TRBJ2-3; 8 nucleotides agree with TRBD2. This CDR3 is 16 amino acids long. The V gene's germline CDR1 is SGHTA and CDR2 FQGNSA. V shed 3 bases and J 5 bases; nucleotides not matched to a gene: 10. The CDR3 protein is CASSFPGGGPQDTQYF. CDR3 sequence (DNA): TGTGCCAGCAGCTTCCCGGGGGGGGGCCCACAAGATACGCAGTATTTT.

The CDR3 is CASSLGRGGSTDEQFF. DNA of the CDR3: TGTGCCAGCAGCTTAGGGCGGGGGGGCTCCACTGATGAGCAGTTCTTC. V is TRBV7-2 and J is TRBJ2-1; TRBD2 agrees at 9 bases. Germline CDR1 and CDR2: SGHTA and FQGNSA. V lost 1 base and J lost 8; bases outside the gene matches: 9. This CDR3 region has 16 residues. Together with reference TRBV7-2 and TRBJ2-1, the CDR3 gives the full variable domain: GAGVSQSPSNKVTEKGKDVELRCDPISGHTALYWYRQSLGQGLEFLIYFQGNSAPDKSGLPSDRFSAERTGGSVSTLTIQRTQQEDSAVYLCASSLGRGGSTDEQFFGPGTRLTVL.

The V call is TRBV5-1, the J call TRBJ2-7, with D maybe TRBD1 (6 bases). The CDR3 is 15 residues long. The germline V gene encodes CDR1 SGHRS and CDR2 YFSETQ. Trimming cost V 0 bases and J 0 bases, with 10 bases left between them. CDR3 in DNA: TGCGCCAGCAGCTTGGACAGGGCAGCCTCCTACGAGCAGTACTTC. It is translated as CASSLDRAASYEQYF. Drawing the rest from reference TRBV5-1 and TRBJ2-7, the complete variable domain is KAGVTQTPRYLIKTRGQQVTLSCSPISGHRSVSWYQQTPGQGLQFLFEYFSETQRNKGNFPGRFSGRQFSNSRSEMNVSTLELGDSALYLCASSLDRAASYEQYFGPGTRLTVT.

The chain joins TRBV6-5 to TRBJ1-3; possibly TRBD1 for D (6 bases). V shed 7 bases and J shed 10 bases, with 17 bases lying between them. Germline V CDR1 and CDR2: MNHEY, SVGAGI. The CDR3 is made up of 13 amino acids. The CDR3 bases are TGTGCCAGCACCAGTCCCGGGACATCGACCATATATTTT. Translation: CASTSPGTSTIYF.

The rearrangement uses TRBV6-5 and TRBJ2-7; weak D call: TRBD1 (5 bases). V gave up 6 bases and J gave up 0 bases, with 12 bases separating them. This CDR3 is built from 14 residues. CDR1 MNHEY and CDR2 SVGAGI come from the germline V gene. In DNA form, the CDR3 reads TGTGCCAGCAGCCCCAGACAGAACTCCTACGAGCAGTACTTC. Translated, it gives CASSPRQNSYEQYF.

This chain joins TRBV20-1 and TRBJ2-3, with 10 bases that match TRBD2. Trimming took 3 bases from V and 4 from J; bases not matched to a gene: 10. Per germline, CDR1 DFQATT and CDR2 SNEGSKA (reference sequence). The CDR3 has 16 amino acids. CDR3 loop: CSASPASGRGADTQYF. CDR3 coding DNA: TGCAGTGCTAGTCCGGCTAGCGGGAGAGGGGCAGATACGCAGTATTTT.

The V call is TRBV4-2, the J call TRBJ1-2; 9 bases line up with TRBD1. The CDR3 is 14 residues long. From germline, CDR1 is LGHNA and CDR2 YNFKEQ. Trimming removed 3 bases from V and 7 bases from J; junction bases left unmatched: 6. The chain's CDR3 is CASSHRDRDSGYTF. In nucleotides, the CDR3 is TGTGCCAGCAGCCACCGGGACAGGGACAGTGGCTACACCTTC.

The chain joins TRBV6-2 or TRBV6-3 to TRBJ1-2; D is undetermined. Trimming pared 0 bases from V and 1 base from J, leaving 6 bases between. The CDR3 runs 14 residues. The germline CDR1 and CDR2 sequences are MNHEY and SVGEGT. The CDR3 bases are TGTGCCAGCAGTTACTCGGGCGTTAACTATGGCTACACCTTC. This translates into CASSYSGVNYGYTF.

This CDR3 is CASSFGTGTDTQYF. The CDR3, as DNA: TGCGCCAGCAGCTTTGGGACAGGGACAGATACGCAGTATTTT. The chain combines TRBV5-1 with TRBJ2-3; 9 bases align to TRBD1. Germline V lookup: CDR1 SGHRS, CDR2 YFSETQ. J was trimmed by 3 bases and V by 2 bases; bases with no gene match: 1. The CDR3 has 14 amino acids.

The gene calls are TRBV29-1 and TRBJ1-1; D remains unclear. This CDR3 is 12 amino acids long. Germline V gene sequence: CDR1 SQVTM, CDR2 ANQGSEA. V lost 7 bases to trimming and J lost 1 base, with 10 bases between them. DNA for the CDR3: TGCAGCGCTCAGACAAGGAACACTGAAGCTTTCTTT. Translation gives CSAQTRNTEAFF.

The chain combines TRBV6-1 with TRBJ2-3; 13 bases agree with TRBD2. The length of the CDR3 is 18 residues. Germline values: CDR1 MNHNS, CDR2 SASEGT. The J segment lost 0 bases and the V segment lost 2 bases, leaving 5 bases of the junction unmatched. The CDR3 loop is CASSERTSGGTSTDTQYF. The CDR3 bases are TGTGCCAGCAGTGAAAGGACTAGCGGGGGCACTAGCACAGATACGCAGTATTTT.

This chain connects TRBV6-1 to TRBJ2-4; 7 nucleotides agree with TRBD2. Germline V gives CDR1 MNHNS, CDR2 SASEGT. V dropped 0 bases and J dropped 1; count of bases not matched to a gene: 18. This CDR3 contains 21 residues. Written as DNA, the CDR3 is TGTGCCAGCAGTGAAGCGCCTGGCGGGAGTGGGGTTTTTGGTGCCAAAAACATTCAGTACTTC. Its protein product is CASSEAPGGSGVFGAKNIQYF.

The chain carries TRBV11-2 and TRBJ1-5, with TRBD1 matching over 12 bases. With V trimmed by 4 bases and J by 6 bases, 10 bases remained unmatched. This CDR3 is 17 amino acids long. Looked up from germline, CDR1 is SGHAT and CDR2 is FQNNGV. The CDR3 loop reads CASSCLEGQGAGQPQHF. CDR3 nucleotides: TGTGCCAGCAGCTGCCTCGAGGGACAGGGGGCGGGTCAGCCCCAGCATTTT.

The chain joins TRBV5-1 to TRBJ2-1; D is perhaps TRBD1 (6 bases). Germline V gene sequence: CDR1 SGHRS, CDR2 YFSETQ. V lost 4 bases and J 0 bases, leaving 11 bases between the germline ends. The CDR3 is made up of 15 amino acids. The CDR3 DNA is TGCGCCAGCAGCCGACAGGTCGACTCCTACAATGAGCAGTTCTTC. This gives the protein CASSRQVDSYNEQFF.

The gene calls are TRBV20-1 and TRBJ2-2; the D gene is possibly TRBD1 (6 bases). Trimming removed 6 bases at V and 6 bases at J, with 17 bases between. Germline CDR1 and CDR2: DFQATT and SNEGSKA (reference sequence). The CDR3 runs 14 residues. CDR3 nucleotide sequence: TGCAGTGCGAGTACAGGGTTTTTGGCCGGGGAGCTGTTTTTT. This codes for CSASTGFLAGELFF.

This rearrangement joins TRBV6-5 to TRBJ1-3; D gene ambiguous. CDR1 is MNHEY and CDR2 is SVGAGI in the germline V gene. The V end lost 5 bases, the J end lost 2 bases, and 10 bases lay between the germline ends. This CDR3 is built from 14 residues. CDR3 in amino acids: CASSPGPPGNTIYF. Here the CDR3 DNA reads TGTGCCAGCAGTCCCGGTCCTCCTGGAAACACCATATATTTT.

This chain joins TRBV14 and TRBJ1-5; no firm D call. The V end was cut by 6 bases, the J end by 5 bases, with 14 bases between. This CDR3 region has 14 residues. The germline CDR1 and CDR2 sequences are SGHDN and FVKESK. The CDR3 protein is CASRAIGEHQPQHF. The CDR3 DNA sequence: TGTGCCAGCAGGGCTATTGGGGAGCATCAGCCCCAGCATTTT.

The rearrangement joins TRBV7-2 to TRBJ1-2, with D hard to call. Per the germline V gene, CDR1 is SGHTA and CDR2 is FQGNSA. This CDR3 has 14 amino acids. Trimming left V 5 bases short and J 4 bases short, with 14 bases between. The DNA of the CDR3 is TGTGCCAGCAGCACGCGGGAGGGAACCTATGGCTACACCTTC. It encodes CASSTREGTYGYTF.

The chain recombines TRBV11-2 with TRBJ2-1, with 9 bases identical to TRBD1. The CDR3 is made up of 15 amino acids. Germline CDR1 reads SGHAT; CDR2 reads FQNNGV. V shed 4 bases and J 7 bases; nucleotides not matched to a gene: 8. CDR3 bases: TGTGCCAGCAGCTCGTGGGGACAGGGCCGTAATGAGCAGTTCTTC. This codes for CASSSWGQGRNEQFF.

V is TRBV15 and J is TRBJ2-7, with 7 bases lining up with TRBD2. The CDR3 length is 15 residues. Germline V lookup: CDR1 LNHNV, CDR2 YYDKDF (reference sequence). V was clipped by 1 base and J by 0 bases; unmatched bases: 3. The DNA of the CDR3 is TGTGCCACCAGCAGAGCGGGCGGGAGCTCCTACGAGCAGTACTTC. Amino acid sequence: CATSRAGGSSYEQYF. Full variable domain (remainder filled in from reference TRBV15 and TRBJ2-7): DAMVIQNPRYQVTQFGKPVTLSCSQTLNHNVMYWYQQKSSQAPKLLFHYYDKDFNNEADTPDNFQSRRPNTSFCFLDIRSPGLGDTAMYLCATSRAGGSSYEQYFGPGTRLTVT.